Sequencing of this T cell receptor beta chain was carried out in a study of cytomegalovirus exposure and HLA in healthy donors. Across the study: In a previous analysis, nearly 120 million unique TCR beta sequences were found from approximately 180 million T cells.

Primers for the PCR totalled 60 Vbeta and 13 Jbeta. Libraries were prepared by immunoSEQ multiplex PCR; TCRdb keeps only in-frame clonotypes and omits some of them. The sample holds about 120,000 clones, roughly 80% seen once. To note about this clone: As yet, its antigen is unknown.

Study outcomes and limitations: Analysis was carried out at a later point, and it linked a missense DCLRE1C variant to TCR beta V- and J-gene trimming. Researchers reported from a later analysis that most CMV-associated TCR beta chains appeared HLA-restricted. Many donors shared some public TCRs, even though most TCR sequences were rare.

This CDR3 has 19 residues. V shed 0 bases and J shed 6 bases, with 24 bases lying between them. The germline gives CDR1 LNHNV, CDR2 YYDKDF (reference sequence). Sequences were obtained from PBMCs. This chain connects TRBV15 to TRBJ1-5, with a tentative D call TRBD1 (5 bases). The receptor was derived from a man in his thirties or forties in good health and CMV-seropositive. CDR3 coding DNA: TGTGCCACCAGCAGAGATTACCTCAAGAGGCAGGGTGGAGCTCAGCCCCAGCATTTT. It yields the protein CATSRDYLKRQGGAQPQHF. The entire variable domain, with the rest obtained from reference TRBV15 and TRBJ1-5, is as follows: DAMVIQNPRYQVTQFGKPVTLSCSQTLNHNVMYWYQQKSSQAPKLLFHYYDKDFNNEADTPDNFQSRRPNTSFCFLDIRSPGLGDTAMYLCATSRDYLKRQGGAQPQHFGDGTRLSIL.